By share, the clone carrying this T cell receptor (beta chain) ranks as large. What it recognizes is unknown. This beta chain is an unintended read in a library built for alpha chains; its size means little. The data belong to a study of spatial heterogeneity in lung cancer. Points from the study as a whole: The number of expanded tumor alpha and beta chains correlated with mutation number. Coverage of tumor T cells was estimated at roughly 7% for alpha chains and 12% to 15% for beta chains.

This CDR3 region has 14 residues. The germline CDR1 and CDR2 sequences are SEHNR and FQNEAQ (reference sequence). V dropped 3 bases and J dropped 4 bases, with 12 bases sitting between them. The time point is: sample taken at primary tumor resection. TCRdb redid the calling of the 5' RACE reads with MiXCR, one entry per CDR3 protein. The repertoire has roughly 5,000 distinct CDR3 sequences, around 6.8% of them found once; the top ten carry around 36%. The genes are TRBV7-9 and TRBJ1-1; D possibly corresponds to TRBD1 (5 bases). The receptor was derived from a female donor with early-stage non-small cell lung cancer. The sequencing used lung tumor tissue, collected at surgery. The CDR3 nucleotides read TGTGCCAGCAGCTTTGTGGAGGGACTCACTGAAGCTTTCTTT. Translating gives CASSFVEGLTEAFF.